The next 8 T cell receptor beta chains were all read from a single sample in a study of blood T cell repertoires in COVID-19. Clones were sequenced by immunoSEQ multiplex PCR, and TCRdb holds only the in-frame ones, with some missing. This sample has nearly 95,000 clones, with around 86% found just once. Sequencing was performed on peripheral blood. These receptors all come from a woman of 80 years or more with acute or convalescent COVID-19.

The rearrangement joins TRBV6-1 to TRBJ2-7, with 8 bases aligning to TRBD1. The germline gives CDR1 MNHNS, CDR2 SASEGT. The J segment lost 0 bases and the V segment lost 2 bases, leaving 6 bases of the junction unmatched. The length of the CDR3 is 16 residues. The CDR3 sequence is CASSEIGDRSSYEQYF. In DNA form, the CDR3 reads TGTGCCAGCAGTGAAATTGGGGACAGGAGCTCCTACGAGCAGTACTTC.

J is TRBJ1-5 and V is TRBV5-4; 8 nucleotides line up with TRBD1. The CDR3 loop spans 15 amino acids. Germline loops: CDR1 SGHNT, CDR2 YYREEE (reference sequence). The V segment lost 4 bases and the J segment 3 bases; nucleotides outside the gene matches: 6. CDR3 sequence reads: CASSPGQGANQPQHF. For the CDR3, the DNA is TGTGCCAGCAGCCCAGGACAGGGCGCCAATCAGCCCCAGCATTTT. The variable domain in full, with the rest retrieved from reference TRBV5-4 and TRBJ1-5, is ETGVTQSPTHLIKTRGQQVTLRCSSQSGHNTVSWYQQALGQGPQFIFQYYREEENGRGNFPPRFSGLQFPNYSSELNVNALELDDSALYLCASSPGQGANQPQHFGDGTRLSIL.

The CDR3 reads CSGRTGSYNEQFF. The CDR3 DNA sequence: TGCAGCGGGAGAACAGGGTCCTACAATGAGCAGTTCTTC. The chain is built from TRBV29-1 and TRBJ2-1, with D perhaps TRBD1 (6 bases). This CDR3 has 13 amino acids. Trimming removed 7 bases from V and 1 base from J, with 11 bases in between. Germline V CDR1 and CDR2: SQVTM, ANQGSEA.

The V and J genes are TRBV5-4 and TRBJ1-2; possible D gene TRBD1, 6 bases. Germline V lookup: CDR1 SGHNT, CDR2 YYREEE (reference sequence). The V end lost 3 bases, the J end lost 10 bases, and 19 bases lay between the germline ends. CDR3 length: 14 amino acids. The CDR3 DNA sequence: TGTGCCAGCAGCTGGGAACAGGGATTGGGAGTCTACACCTTC. Protein product: CASSWEQGLGVYTF.

The chain couples TRBV18 to TRBJ1-3, with no clear D. The V end lost 2 bases, the J end lost 0 bases, and 11 bases lay between the germline ends. CDR3 length: 16 amino acids. Germline-derived CDR1 and CDR2 are KGHSH and LQKENI. In nucleotides, the CDR3 is TGTGCCAGCTCACCAGATCAGGTGACCTCTGGAAACACCATATATTTT. The encoded protein is CASSPDQVTSGNTIYF.

This clone was observed a single time. The chain combines TRBV6-5 with TRBJ1-1, with D possibly TRBD1 on 5 matching bases. In germline, CDR1 is MNHEY, CDR2 SVGAGI. V lost 4 bases, J lost 1 base, and 16 bases lay in between. The CDR3 loop spans 16 amino acids. In nucleotides, the CDR3 is TGTGCCAGCAGTTCCTACAGCGGGGGTGGGAACACTGAAGCTTTCTTT. Amino acids: CASSSYSGGGNTEAFF.

The chain links TRBV2 to TRBJ2-1; TRBD2 is a possible D gene (5 bases). Germline-derived CDR1 and CDR2 are SNHLY and FYNNEI. CDR3 length: 11 residues. Trimming removed 3 bases at V and 8 bases at J, with 5 bases between. CDR3 sequence reads: CASSEGDEQFF. DNA of the CDR3: TGTGCCAGCAGTGAGGGAGATGAGCAGTTCTTC.

There are a few counts of this clone. This sequence joins TRBV5-1 and TRBJ1-6; 9 bases map to TRBD1. CDR1 and CDR2 from the germline V gene are SGHRS and YFSETQ. This CDR3 is built from 15 residues. V trimming: 4 bases; J trimming: 9 bases; junction bases outside the gene matches: 8. This chain's CDR3 is CASSVGQGGGSPLHF. As DNA, the CDR3 is TGCGCCAGCAGCGTGGGACAGGGTGGGGGTTCACCCCTCCACTTT.